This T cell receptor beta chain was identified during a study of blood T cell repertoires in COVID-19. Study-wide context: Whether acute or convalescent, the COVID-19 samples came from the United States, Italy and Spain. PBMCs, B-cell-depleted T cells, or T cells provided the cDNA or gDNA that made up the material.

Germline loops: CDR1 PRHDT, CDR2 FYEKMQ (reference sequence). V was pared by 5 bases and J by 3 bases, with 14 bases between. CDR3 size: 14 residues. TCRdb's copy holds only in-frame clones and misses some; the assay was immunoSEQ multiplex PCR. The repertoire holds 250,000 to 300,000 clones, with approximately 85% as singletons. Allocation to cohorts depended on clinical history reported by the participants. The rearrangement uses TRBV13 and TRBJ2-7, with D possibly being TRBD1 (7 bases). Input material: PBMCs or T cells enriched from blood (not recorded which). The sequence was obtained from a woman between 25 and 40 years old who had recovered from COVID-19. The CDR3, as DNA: TGTGCCAGCAGCCCCCGCGGGACAGACTACGAGCAGTACTTC. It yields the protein CASSPRGTDYEQYF.